This TCR beta chain was captured by sequencing in a study of monozygotic twins with inflammatory bowel disease. With the 5' RACE reads reprocessed, TCRdb shows one record per CDR3 protein and no DNA. Its clone listing holds about 300,000 distinct CDR3 sequences. As to this clonotype: Its target is unknown.

The CDR3 loop spans 14 amino acids. Per the germline V gene, CDR1 is SQVTM and CDR2 is ANQGSEA. Overall study results and limits: Compared with healthy twins, IBD patients shared fewer clonotypes with others, especially with disease activity.

The origin of this receptor is a human donor with ulcerative colitis or Crohn's disease, or a healthy co-twin of an affected twin (not recorded which). The chain has TRBV29-1 and TRBJ2-7; without DNA, the TCRdb call of TRBD1 cannot be checked. The source material was blood. The CDR3 here is CSAMDRRFSYEQYF.